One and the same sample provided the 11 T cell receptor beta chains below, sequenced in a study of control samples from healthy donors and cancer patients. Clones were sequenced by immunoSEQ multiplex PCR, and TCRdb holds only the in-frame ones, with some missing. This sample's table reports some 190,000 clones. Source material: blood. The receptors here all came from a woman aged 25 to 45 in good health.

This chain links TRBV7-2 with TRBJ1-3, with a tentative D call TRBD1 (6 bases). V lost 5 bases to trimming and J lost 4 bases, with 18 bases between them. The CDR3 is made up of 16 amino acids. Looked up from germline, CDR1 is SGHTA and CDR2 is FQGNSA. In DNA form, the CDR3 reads TGTGCCAGCAGCCTCAACCCAACAGGGAGGGGAAACACCATATATTTT. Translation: CASSLNPTGRGNTIYF.

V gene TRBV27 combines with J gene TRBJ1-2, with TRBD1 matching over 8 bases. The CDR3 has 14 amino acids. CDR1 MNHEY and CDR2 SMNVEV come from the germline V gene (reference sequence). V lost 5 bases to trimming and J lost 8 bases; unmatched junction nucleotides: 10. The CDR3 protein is CASSGRAGGEGYTF. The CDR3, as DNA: TGTGCCAGCAGTGGAAGGGCAGGGGGCGAGGGCTACACCTTC.

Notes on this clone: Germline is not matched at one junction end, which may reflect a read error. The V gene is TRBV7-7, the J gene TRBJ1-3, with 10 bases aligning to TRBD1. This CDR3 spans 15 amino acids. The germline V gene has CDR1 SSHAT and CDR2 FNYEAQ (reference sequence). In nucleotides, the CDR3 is TGTGCTAGCAGCTTAGACAGGGGGCCTGGAAACACCATATATTTT. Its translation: CASSLDRGPGNTIYF.

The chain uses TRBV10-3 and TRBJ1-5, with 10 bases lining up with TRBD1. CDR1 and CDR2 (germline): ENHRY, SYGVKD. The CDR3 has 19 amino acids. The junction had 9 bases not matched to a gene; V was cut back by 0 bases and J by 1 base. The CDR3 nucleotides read TGTGCCATCAGTGAGTCGGACAGGGGGTCAGTACGGAGCAATCAGCCCCAGCATTTT. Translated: CAISESDRGSVRSNQPQHF.

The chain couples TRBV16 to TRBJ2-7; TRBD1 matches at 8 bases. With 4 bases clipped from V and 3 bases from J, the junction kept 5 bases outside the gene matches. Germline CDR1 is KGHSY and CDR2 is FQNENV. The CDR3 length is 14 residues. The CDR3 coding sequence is TGTGCCAGCAGCCCAGGGACAGGTAGCTACGAGCAGTACTTC. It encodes CASSPGTGSYEQYF.

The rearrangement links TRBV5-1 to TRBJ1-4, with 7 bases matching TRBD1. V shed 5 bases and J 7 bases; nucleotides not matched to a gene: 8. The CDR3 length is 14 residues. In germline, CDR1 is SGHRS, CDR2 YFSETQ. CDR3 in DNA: TGCGCCAGCAGTTCGACAGGGTGGAGTGAAAAACTGTTTTTT. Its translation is CASSSTGWSEKLFF.

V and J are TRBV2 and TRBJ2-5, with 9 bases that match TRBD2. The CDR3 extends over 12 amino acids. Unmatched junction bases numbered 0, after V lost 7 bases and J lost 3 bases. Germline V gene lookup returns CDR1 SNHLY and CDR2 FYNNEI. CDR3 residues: CASKRGEETQYF. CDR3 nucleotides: TGTGCCAGCAAGCGGGGGGAAGAGACCCAGTACTTC.

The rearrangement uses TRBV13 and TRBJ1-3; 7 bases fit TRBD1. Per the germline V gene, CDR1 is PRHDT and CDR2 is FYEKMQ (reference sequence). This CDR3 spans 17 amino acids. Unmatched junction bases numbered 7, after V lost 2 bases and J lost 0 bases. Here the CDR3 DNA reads TGTGCCAGCAGCTTAAACCGGGACAGCTACTCTGGAAACACCATATATTTT. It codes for CASSLNRDSYSGNTIYF.

The CDR3, as DNA: TGTGCCAGCAGTTACGGATATCCGAGCAATCAGCCCCAGCATTTT. Translated, it gives CASSYGYPSNQPQHF. The chain combines TRBV6-6 with TRBJ1-5; D gene ambiguous. CDR1 is MNHNY and CDR2 is SVGAGI in the germline V gene (reference sequence). Trimming pared 2 bases from V and 1 base from J, leaving 9 bases between. This CDR3 comprises 15 residues.

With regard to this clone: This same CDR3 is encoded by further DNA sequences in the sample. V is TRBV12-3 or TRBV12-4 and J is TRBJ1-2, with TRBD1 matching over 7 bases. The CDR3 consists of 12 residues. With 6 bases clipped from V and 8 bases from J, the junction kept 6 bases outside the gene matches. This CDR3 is CASSLQGRGYTF. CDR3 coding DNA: TGTGCCAGCAGCCTACAGGGGCGGGGCTACACCTTC.

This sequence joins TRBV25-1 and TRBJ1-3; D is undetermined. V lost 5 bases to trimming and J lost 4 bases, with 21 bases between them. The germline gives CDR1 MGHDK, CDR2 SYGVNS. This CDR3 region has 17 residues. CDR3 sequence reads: CASSPGVQGLSGNTIYF. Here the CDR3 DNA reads TGTGCCAGCAGTCCCGGGGTCCAAGGTTTGTCCGGAAACACCATATATTTT.